Shown below are 32 T cell receptor beta chains from a single sample sequenced in a study of tumor-infiltrating lymphocytes in primary liver carcinoma. Reverse transcription of roughly 480 ng total RNA with a constant-region primer produced TCR beta cDNA. Three-round nested multiplex PCR performed with slightly modified ARM-PCR produced the TCR beta libraries. Primers for the first two PCR rounds were TRBV1-TRBV30 forward primers and a C-beta reverse primer (around 10 cycles per round). TCRdb ran MiXCR on the multiplex PCR reads and lists one entry per CDR3 protein. The sample consists of tens of thousands of distinct CDR3 sequences, around 75% of them appearing once. Taking 20-30 mg of unsorted bulk tissue, the authors co-extracted RNA and DNA. Source material: tumor-adjacent normal liver tissue. Every receptor here comes from a woman in her thirties with primary liver carcinoma and hepatitis B virus infection.

This clonotype turned up a few times. Since the CDR3 does not end with the conserved phenylalanine or tryptophan, this likely comes from a read error. The chain joins TRBV6-1 to TRBJ2-1, with a tentative D call TRBD1 (7 bases). The germline V gene has CDR1 MNHNS and CDR2 SASEGT. Between the trimmed V and J ends, which lost 7 bases and 10 bases, there was a span of 26 bases. The CDR3 is 16 residues long. The CDR3 sequence: CASTLRGSGGGDEQFS. The CDR3 DNA reads TGTGCCAGCACCCTCCGGGGCTCCGGAGGGGGCGACGAGCAGTTCTCC.

This chain links TRBV6-2 or TRBV6-3 with TRBJ2-1; TRBD2 matches at 8 bases. Trimming cost V 8 bases and J 8 bases; bases outside gene matches: 14. The CDR3 loop spans 15 amino acids. Per germline, CDR1 MNHEY and CDR2 SVGEGT. The CDR3 nucleotides read TGTGCCAGCGGAGATGGAGCGGGAGCACACGATGAGCAGTTCTTC. This gives the protein CASGDGAGAHDEQFF.

Only one count was recorded for this clonotype. The chain recombines TRBV4-1 with TRBJ2-3, with TRBD1 matching 7 bases. J was trimmed by 5 bases and V by 5 bases; bases with no gene match: 13. The CDR3 is 16 residues long. Germline loops: CDR1 MGHRA, CDR2 YSYEKL. The CDR3 region is CASSSGTVWRIDTQYF. CDR3 bases: TGCGCCAGCAGCTCCGGGACAGTGTGGAGGATAGATACGCAGTATTTT.

CDR3 residues: CASSSLGSRRNEQFF. The CDR3 DNA reads as TGTGCCAGCAGTTCCCTGGGGAGCAGGAGGAATGAGCAGTTCTTC. The chain carries TRBV28 and TRBJ2-1; a weak D match, TRBD2 (5 bases). CDR3 length: 15 residues. Germline assignment: CDR1 MDHEN and CDR2 SYDVKM. V shed 4 bases and J shed 7 bases, with 17 bases lying between them. Filled out from reference TRBV28 and TRBJ2-1, the complete variable domain reads DVKVTQSSRYLVKRTGEKVFLECVQDMDHENMFWYRQDPGLGLRLIYFSYDVKMKEKGDIPEGYSVSREKKERFSLILESASTNQTSMYLCASSSLGSRRNEQFFGPGTRLTVL.

Of note for this clonotype: The CDR3 does not close with the conserved phenylalanine or tryptophan, likely indicating a read error. The chain joins TRBV28 to TRBJ1-6, with 9 bases that match TRBD1. This CDR3 spans 16 amino acids. CDR1 MDHEN and CDR2 SYDVKM come from the germline V gene. The V and J ends lost 5 bases and 14 bases, in that order; junction bases with no gene match: 16. For the CDR3, the DNA is TGTGCCAGCAGTACCCACAGGGGGCAGGTTTTCTTCACCCTCCACCTT. Its protein product is CASSTHRGQVFFTLHL.

A remark on this clonotype: Without the conserved terminal phenylalanine or tryptophan, this CDR3 likely stems from a read error. In nucleotides, the CDR3 is TGCGCCAGCAGCCAGACTGACTCATCCGAAGCTTTCTAT. It codes for CASSQTDSSEAFY. The chain carries TRBV11-1 and TRBJ1-1, with D uncertain. The V gene's germline CDR1 is SGHAT and CDR2 FQDESV (reference sequence). This CDR3 has 13 amino acids.

The V and J genes are TRBV11-3 and TRBJ1-6; D is unclear. The ends were cut back, 1 base at V and 8 bases at J, with 3 bases in the middle. The length of the CDR3 is 12 residues. The germline gives CDR1 SGHNT, CDR2 YENEEA. CDR3 protein: CASSLGDSPLHF. The CDR3 DNA reads as TGTGCCAGCAGCTTAGGAGATTCACCCCTCCACTTT.

This clonotype is labeled as medium-sized. The chain recombines TRBV7-9 with TRBJ2-2, with no clear D. Trimming removed 5 bases from V and 3 bases from J, with 4 bases in between. The CDR3 contains 12 residues. Germline CDR1 reads SEHNR; CDR2 reads FQNEAQ (reference sequence). The DNA for the CDR3 is TGTGCCAGCAGCACAGACACCGGGGAGCTGTTTTTT. Translated: CASSTDTGELFF.

The chain couples TRBV4-2 to TRBJ1-1; no definite D call. Germline CDR1 LGHNA, CDR2 YNFKEQ. Trimming removed 7 bases from V and 3 bases from J, with 24 bases in between. The CDR3 has 17 amino acids. The CDR3, as DNA: TGTGCCAGCAACCGTTACATGGCCGACACAATGTACACTGAAGCTTTCTTT. Its protein product is CASNRYMADTMYTEAFF.

Only one count was recorded for this clonotype. A read error may account for a junction end that differs from germline. The chain combines TRBV29-1 with TRBJ1-4, with 8 bases lining up with TRBD1. The CDR3 spans 15 residues. Germline V gives CDR1 SQVTM, CDR2 ANQGSEA. DNA for the CDR3: TGCCGCGTGTGGACAGGGCGGTCGACTAATGAAGAACTGTTTTTT. Amino acids: CRVWTGRSTNEELFF.

In the case of this clonotype: At one boundary the junction diverges from the germline segment, which might be a read error. The chain uses TRBV6-5 and TRBJ2-1; 8 bases are a match to TRBD2. The germline V gene has CDR1 MNHEY and CDR2 SVGAGI. The CDR3 contains 14 residues. The CDR3 DNA reads TGTGCCAGCAGCTACGGGACTAGTTTCGATGAGCACTTCTTC. This gives the protein CASSYGTSFDEHFF.

Regarding this clonotype: Germline is not matched at one junction end, which may reflect a read error. V is TRBV5-6 and J is TRBJ2-6; D may be TRBD1 (6 bases). CDR3 length: 17 residues. Germline V gene data show CDR1 as SGHDT and CDR2 as YYEEEE. The DNA of the CDR3 is TGTGCCATCAGCCAGGACAGCAGCTTCCCTAGGGCCAACGTCCTGACTTTC. It codes for CAISQDSSFPRANVLTF.

This clonotype occurred many times. V usage is TRBV5-1 and J usage is TRBJ1-6; D is unclear. The CDR3 spans 13 residues. In germline, CDR1 is SGHRS, CDR2 YFSETQ. With 3 bases removed from V and 9 bases from J, the gap between germline ends came to 10 bases. The CDR3 is CASSSEISSPLHF. DNA of the CDR3: TGCGCCAGCAGCTCGGAAATCAGTTCACCCCTCCACTTT.

V usage is TRBV11-1 and J usage is TRBJ2-2, with 7 bases lining up with TRBD2. Germline V gene sequence: CDR1 SGHAT, CDR2 FQDESV (reference sequence). The J segment lost 6 bases and the V segment lost 8 bases, leaving 15 bases of the junction unmatched. The CDR3 covers 16 residues. The CDR3 coding sequence is TGTGCCAGCGGCGGGGTCATGGCGGGAGTGTCCGGGGAGCTGTTTTTT. Its protein is CASGGVMAGVSGELFF.

This clonotype came up once. J is TRBJ2-1 and V is TRBV6-5; 7 bases map to TRBD2. Losses at the gene ends were 9 bases for V and 10 bases for J; bases not matched to a gene: 18. Looked up from germline, CDR1 is MNHEY and CDR2 is SVGAGI. CDR3 length: 15 amino acids. The CDR3 DNA follows: TGTGCCAGTAGCCAAGCGGGATGGCCGGTTATAGAGCAGTTCTTC. Its protein product is CASSQAGWPVIEQFF.

This clonotype was observed at least ten times. This sequence may be a read error, since a much larger clone differs from it by one base. The chain is built from TRBV11-2 and TRBJ1-1; 7 bases match TRBD1. CDR3 length equals 14 residues. Germline CDR1 and CDR2: SGHAT and FQNNGV. The V and J ends lost 4 bases and 4 bases, in that order; junction bases with no gene match: 6. The CDR3 DNA sequence: TGTGCCAGCAGCTACTGGGACAGATTCACTGAAGCTTTCTTT. Protein sequence: CASSYWDRFTEAFF.

With respect to this clonotype: This sequence may be a read error, since a much larger clone differs from it by one base. The chain recombines TRBV21-1 with TRBJ2-7. TRBV21-1 is flagged as a pseudogene. CDR3 size: 12 residues. The CDR3 region has the DNA TGTGCCGGCAGCAAAGGGTCCTACGAGCAGTACTTC. Amino acid sequence: CAGSKGSYEQYF.

As to this clonotype: The junction does not match germline at one end; this may be a read error. The rearrangement links TRBV29-1 to TRBJ2-7, with TRBD2 as a possible D gene (6 bases). Per the germline V gene, CDR1 is SQVTM and CDR2 is ANQGSEA. The CDR3 extends over 14 amino acids. The CDR3 sequence is CSAERQDYPPDQYF. CDR3 nucleotide sequence: TGCAGCGCTGAACGCCAGGACTATCCTCCCGACCAGTACTTC.

This chain connects TRBV4-3 to TRBJ2-3; TRBD2 is a possible D gene (6 bases). The CDR3 has 16 amino acids. Trimming removed 1 base at V and 10 bases at J, with 21 bases between. The germline V gene encodes CDR1 LGHNA and CDR2 YSLEER. CDR3 region: CASSQGLTGARHAQYF. DNA for the CDR3: TGCGCCAGCAGCCAAGGTCTTACGGGAGCCAGGCATGCGCAGTATTTT.

Concerning this clonotype itself: At one boundary the junction diverges from the germline segment, which might be a read error. The chain carries TRBV11-2 and TRBJ2-7, with D perhaps matching TRBD1 (6 bases). The CDR3 is 13 amino acids. CDR1 is SGHAT and CDR2 is FQNNGV in the germline V gene. CDR3 in DNA: TGTACCAGCGGCTTGGGGGCGTCCTACGAGCAGTACTTC. Translated: CTSGLGASYEQYF. Together with reference TRBV11-2 and TRBJ2-7, the CDR3 gives the full variable domain: EAGVAQSPRYKIIEKRQSVAFWCNPISGHATLYWYQQILGQGPKLLIQFQNNGVVDDSQLPKDRFSAERLKGVDSTLKIQPAKLEDSAVYLCTSGLGASYEQYFGPGTRLTVT.

The chain links TRBV24-1 to TRBJ2-3; D is tentatively TRBD1 or TRBD2 (5 bases each). CDR1 and CDR2 from the germline V gene are KGHDR and SFDVKD. This CDR3 comprises 16 residues. The V and J ends lost 12 bases and 4 bases respectively, with 25 bases between them. The CDR3 sequence is CASSDFRGMGADTQYF. The CDR3 bases are TGTGCCTCAAGTGATTTCCGAGGGATGGGGGCAGATACGCAGTATTTT.

This clonotype was counted many times. V and J are TRBV12-5 and TRBJ2-1; 10 nucleotides match TRBD1. J gave up 3 bases and V 5 bases, and 4 bases lay outside the gene matches. Germline V gene sequence: CDR1 LGHNT, CDR2 FRNRAP. The CDR3 extends over 15 amino acids. CDR3 residues: CASGPGTGDYNEQFF. The CDR3 DNA follows: TGTGCTAGTGGTCCCGGGACAGGGGACTACAATGAGCAGTTCTTC.

To note about this clonotype: Its ends do not fully match the called genes, so a read error is possible. V gene TRBV29-1 combines with J gene TRBJ2-4, with no clear D. Germline V CDR1 and CDR2: SQVTM, ANQGSEA. The CDR3 runs to 15 residues. The CDR3, as DNA: TGCAGCATTACATCGCAGACCGGGCTAAGAAACATTGAGTACTTC. As protein: CSITSQTGLRNIEYF.

This clonotype has only a few counts. The junction departs from the called germline gene at one end, perhaps through a read error. The rearrangement links TRBV7-8 to TRBJ1-6; D is uncertain. This CDR3 region has 15 residues. Germline V gene sequence: CDR1 SGHVS, CDR2 FQNEAQ. CDR3 region: CTSSLGSANFEALHF. CDR3 coding DNA: TGTACCAGCAGCTTAGGATCGGCCAATTTTGAGGCCCTCCACTTT.

This clonotype was observed a few times. This may be a read error, as it is one base from a much larger clone. This sequence joins TRBV19 and TRBJ2-1; the match to TRBD2 covers 8 bases. J lost 5 bases, V lost 6 bases, and 12 bases had no gene match. This CDR3 has 16 amino acids. Germline V CDR1 and CDR2: LNHDA, SQIVND (reference sequence). The CDR3 region has the DNA TGTGCCAGTAGCTCGGGACTAGAGGGGGGAAACAATGAGCAGTTCTTC. Translated, it gives CASSSGLEGGNNEQFF.

On this clonotype: Lacking the conserved final phenylalanine or tryptophan, this CDR3 likely reflects a read error. The DNA is left out, because the CDR3 cannot be placed on it with certainty; the CDR3 is given as TCRdb lists it. This chain links TRBV6-5 with TRBJ1-6; the table names TRBD1, a call not compared with the DNA. Germline V gene data show CDR1 as MNHEY and CDR2 as SVGAGI. Including both end residues, the CDR3 is 12 amino acids long. CDR3 sequence: CGRRGEHSPFHV.

This chain joins TRBV4-2 and TRBJ2-7; no clear D. Germline V gene data show CDR1 as LGHNA and CDR2 as YNFKEQ. Deletions cut 8 bases from V and 4 bases from J, with 21 bases between. This CDR3 has 15 residues. The CDR3 protein is CASGQDWIGSYEQYF. In DNA form, the CDR3 reads TGTGCCAGCGGTCAAGACTGGATAGGGTCTTACGAGCAGTACTTC.

As regards this clonotype: At one end the junction does not follow the germline gene, possibly because of a read error. The chain has TRBV5-6 and TRBJ1-1; 7 bases are a match to TRBD1. The CDR3 has 15 amino acids. The germline gives CDR1 SGHDT, CDR2 YYEEEE. CDR3 sequence (DNA): TGTCCCAGCAGCCGGAGGGACAGACTGAACACTGAAGCTTTCTTT. Translating gives CPSSRRDRLNTEAFF.

Comment on this clonotype: Its ends do not fully match the called genes, so a read error is possible. V gene TRBV11-2 combines with J gene TRBJ2-7; D perhaps matches TRBD1 (5 bases). This CDR3 region has 15 residues. Germline V lookup: CDR1 SGHAT, CDR2 FQNNGV. Here the CDR3 reads CASNLDSTERYEQCF. CDR3 bases: TGTGCCAGCAACTTAGACAGTACAGAGCGCTACGAGCAGTGCTTC.

V gene TRBV15 combines with J gene TRBJ2-7; D ambiguous. The ends were cut back, 0 bases at V and 3 bases at J, with 9 bases in the middle. CDR3 size: 14 residues. Germline CDR1 LNHNV, CDR2 YYDKDF (reference sequence). CDR3 sequence reads: CATSRDQESYEQYF. The CDR3 region has the DNA TGTGCCACCAGCAGAGATCAGGAGAGCTACGAGCAGTACTTC.

Of note for this clonotype: A much larger clone lies a single base off, so this may be a read error. J is TRBJ2-7 and V is TRBV30, with D unclear. The CDR3 sequence is 11 residues long. The V end was cut by 0 bases, the J end by 5 bases, with 5 bases between. Germline assignment: CDR1 GTSNPN and CDR2 SVGIG (reference sequence). DNA for the CDR3: TGTGCCTGGAGTGTTGGAGACGAGCAGTACTTC. Its protein is CAWSVGDEQYF.

This rearrangement joins TRBV11-2 to TRBJ2-3; D possibly corresponds to TRBD2 (6 bases). The CDR3 extends over 17 amino acids. From germline, CDR1 is SGHAT and CDR2 FQNNGV. Trimming cost V 5 bases and J 2 bases, with 20 bases left between them. The CDR3 DNA follows: TGTGCCAGCAGCCATCCAGGGAACGGGAGCTTCACAGATACGCAGTATTTT. Translating it yields CASSHPGNGSFTDTQYF.